The clone carrying this T cell receptor (beta chain) appeared many times. What it recognizes is unknown. One junction end does not reproduce the germline sequence, and a read error may be involved. Amplification targeted TCR beta CDR3 regions from RNA transcripts. With the HTBI primer set, the TCR CDR3 went through a first round of RT-PCR. TCRdb ran MiXCR on the multiplex PCR reads and lists one entry per CDR3 protein. The sample lists some 50,000 distinct CDR3 sequences; roughly half were seen once. The CDR3 extends over 13 amino acids. Germline V CDR1 and CDR2: LGHNA, YNFKEQ. The sample is drawn from a study of T cells in Graves' hyperthyroidism and ophthalmopathy. The wider study: Initial diagnosis, before any treatment, was when peripheral blood was collected. Whole-study findings and limits: Most thyroid clonotypes expanded above 0.001 were also detected in blood. Ophthalmopathy was predicted by the model a median of roughly 6.6 months ahead of onset.

Fresh peripheral blood, 10 ml, yielded the PBMCs. The genes are TRBV4-2 and TRBJ2-7; D uncertain. Sequences were obtained from blood. This clonotype was sampled from a woman in her forties or fifties with Graves' ophthalmopathy. This CDR3 is CASSHLTSYGQYF. For the CDR3, the DNA is TGTGCCAGCAGCCACCTGACATCCTACGGGCAGTACTTC.